The T cell receptor (beta chain) described here comes from a study of T-cell reconstitution after alpha-beta-depleted transplantation in children. The CDR3 is 14 amino acids. From germline, CDR1 is MGHRA and CDR2 YSYEKL. Trimming left V 3 bases short and J 2 bases short, with 9 bases between. Preparing the TCRbeta library involved the use of unique molecular identifiers. TCRdb independently ran MiXCR on the PCR reads; one entry per CDR3 protein. The sample includes 780,000 or so distinct CDR3 sequences, 16% seen only once; the top ten take roughly 5%. This clonotype was seen a few times. The sequence derives from a male patient younger than 18 who had a stem cell transplant for acute lymphoblastic leukemia, so the T cells may come from the graft donor. The source was PBMCs, mostly from graft donor cells, collected 360 days after TCRalphabeta/CD19-depleted stem cell transplant. The chain uses TRBV4-1 and TRBJ2-3; the D call may be TRBD1 or TRBD2 (5 bases each). The CDR3 bases are TGCGCCAGCAGCCACCAGGGACCCACAGATACGCAGTATTTT. This codes for CASSHQGPTDTQYF.